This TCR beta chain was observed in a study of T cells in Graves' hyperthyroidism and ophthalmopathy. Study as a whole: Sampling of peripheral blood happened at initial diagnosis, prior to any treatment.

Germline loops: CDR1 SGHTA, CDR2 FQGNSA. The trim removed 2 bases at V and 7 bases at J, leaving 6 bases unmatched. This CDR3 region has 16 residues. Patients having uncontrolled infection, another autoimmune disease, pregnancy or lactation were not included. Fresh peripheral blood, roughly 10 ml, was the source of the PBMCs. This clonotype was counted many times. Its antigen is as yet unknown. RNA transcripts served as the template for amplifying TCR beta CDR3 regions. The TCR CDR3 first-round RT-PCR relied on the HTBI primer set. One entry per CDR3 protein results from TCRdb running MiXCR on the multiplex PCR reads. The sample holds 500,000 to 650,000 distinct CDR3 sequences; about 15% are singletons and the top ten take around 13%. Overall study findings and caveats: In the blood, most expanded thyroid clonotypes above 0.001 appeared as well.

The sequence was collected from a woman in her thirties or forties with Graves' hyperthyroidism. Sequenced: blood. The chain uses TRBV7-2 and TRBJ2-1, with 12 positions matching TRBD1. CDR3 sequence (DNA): TGTGCCAGCAGCTTACTGGGACAGGGGGCGCGGAATGAGCAGTTCTTC. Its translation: CASSLLGQGARNEQFF. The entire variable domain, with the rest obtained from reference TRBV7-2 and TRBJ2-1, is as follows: GAGVSQSPSNKVTEKGKDVELRCDPISGHTALYWYRQSLGQGLEFLIYFQGNSAPDKSGLPSDRFSAERTGGSVSTLTIQRTQQEDSAVYLCASSLLGQGARNEQFFGPGTRLTVL.